These 3 T cell receptor beta chains share one sample of origin, sequenced in a study of vaccination and CD4 T cells after COVID-19. What these receptors recognize is not known. The treatment is: approximately 9-day PBMC culture with coronavirus spike peptide pools or control peptides (ViraFEST assay). With the Oncomine TCR Beta short-read assay, DNA from cultured CD4+ T cells was sequenced. TCRdb itself ran the PCR reads through MiXCR, one entry per CDR3 protein. Among some 14,000 distinct CDR3 sequences, over 65% were seen once, and the ten largest hold 15% to 20%. Sequenced sample: CD4+ T cells from blood, cultured in vitro. These receptors were obtained from a human donor who had recovered from COVID-19.

This clonotype was seen only a few times. The genes are TRBV20-1 and TRBJ1-6, with a tentative D call TRBD1 (5 bases). The CDR3 runs to 15 residues. Germline CDR1 and CDR2: DFQATT and SNEGSKA (reference sequence). V shed 2 bases and J shed 8 bases, with 16 bases lying between them. DNA for the CDR3: TGCAGTGCTAGACCAAGCGGGGGTGCGGATTCACCCCTCCACTTT. Translating it yields CSARPSGGADSPLHF.

The J gene is TRBJ1-5, the V gene TRBV28; perhaps TRBD1 as D (5 bases). In germline, CDR1 is MDHEN, CDR2 SYDVKM. This CDR3 contains 16 residues. V lost 4 bases and J 3 bases, leaving 16 bases between the germline ends. CDR3 DNA: TGTGCCAGCAGTTCGACGCCTGACAGTAACAATCAGCCCCAGCATTTT. It is translated as CASSSTPDSNNQPQHF. Based on the CDR3 plus reference TRBV28 and TRBJ1-5, the full variable domain is DVKVTQSSRYLVKRTGEKVFLECVQDMDHENMFWYRQDPGLGLRLIYFSYDVKMKEKGDIPEGYSVSREKKERFSLILESASTNQTSMYLCASSSTPDSNNQPQHFGDGTRLSIL.

The chain is built from TRBV7-2 and TRBJ1-2; tentatively, D is TRBD1 (6 bases). Looked up from germline, CDR1 is SGHTA and CDR2 is FQGNSA. The CDR3 runs 16 residues. V was shortened by 7 bases and J by 4 bases, with 22 bases between the two germline ends. CDR3 in amino acids: CASTKGGGALIYGYTF. The CDR3 nucleotides read TGTGCCAGCACCAAAGGAGGGGGGGCCCTGATCTATGGCTACACCTTC.